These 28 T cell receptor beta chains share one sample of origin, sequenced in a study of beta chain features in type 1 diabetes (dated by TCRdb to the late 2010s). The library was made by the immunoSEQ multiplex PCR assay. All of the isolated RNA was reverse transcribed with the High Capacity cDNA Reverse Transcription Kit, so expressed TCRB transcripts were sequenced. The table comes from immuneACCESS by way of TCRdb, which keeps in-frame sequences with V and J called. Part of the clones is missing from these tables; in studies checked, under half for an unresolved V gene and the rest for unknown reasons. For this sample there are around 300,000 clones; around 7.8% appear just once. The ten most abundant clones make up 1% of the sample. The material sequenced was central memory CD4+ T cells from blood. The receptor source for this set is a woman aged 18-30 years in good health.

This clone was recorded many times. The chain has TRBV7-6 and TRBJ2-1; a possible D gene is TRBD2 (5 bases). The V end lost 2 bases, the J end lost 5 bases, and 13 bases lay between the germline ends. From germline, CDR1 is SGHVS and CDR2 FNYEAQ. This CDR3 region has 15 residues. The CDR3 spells CASSLRGRSNNEQFF. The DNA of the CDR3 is TGTGCCAGCAGCTTAAGAGGGAGATCTAACAATGAGCAGTTCTTC. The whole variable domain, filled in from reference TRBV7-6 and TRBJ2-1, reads GAGVSQSPRYKVTKRGQDVALRCDPISGHVSLYWYRQALGQGPEFLTYFNYEAQQDKSGLPNDRFSAERPEGSISTLTIQRTEQRDSAMYRCASSLRGRSNNEQFFGPGTRLTVL.

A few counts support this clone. The CDR3 DNA sequence: TGTGCCAGCAGTGACAGGGGGTATTCTAGGGAGACCCAGTACTTC. It encodes CASSDRGYSRETQYF. V usage is TRBV2 and J usage is TRBJ2-5; 7 bases line up with TRBD1. Germline V lookup: CDR1 SNHLY, CDR2 FYNNEI. CDR3 length: 15 amino acids. Germline trimming cut 3 bases from V and 5 bases from J; bases unmatched to any gene: 9.

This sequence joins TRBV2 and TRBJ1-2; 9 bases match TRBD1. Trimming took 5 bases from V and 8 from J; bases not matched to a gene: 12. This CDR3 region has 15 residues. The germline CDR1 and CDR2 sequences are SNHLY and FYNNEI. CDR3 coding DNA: TGTGCCAGCAGTACCCTGAACAGGGGGCTTGAGGGCTACACCTTC. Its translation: CASSTLNRGLEGYTF.

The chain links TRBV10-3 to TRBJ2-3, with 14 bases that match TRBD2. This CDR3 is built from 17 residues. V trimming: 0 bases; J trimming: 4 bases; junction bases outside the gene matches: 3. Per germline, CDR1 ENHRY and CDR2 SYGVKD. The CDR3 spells CAISESGLAGDPDTQYF. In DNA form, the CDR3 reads TGTGCCATCAGTGAGTCGGGACTAGCGGGAGACCCAGATACGCAGTATTTT.

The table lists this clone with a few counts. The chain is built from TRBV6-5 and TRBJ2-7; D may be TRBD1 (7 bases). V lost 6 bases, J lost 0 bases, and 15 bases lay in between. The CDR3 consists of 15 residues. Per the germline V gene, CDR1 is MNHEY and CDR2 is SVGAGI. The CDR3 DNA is TGTGCCAGCAGCCCCAGGGGGGTCAGCTCCTACGAGCAGTACTTC. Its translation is CASSPRGVSSYEQYF.

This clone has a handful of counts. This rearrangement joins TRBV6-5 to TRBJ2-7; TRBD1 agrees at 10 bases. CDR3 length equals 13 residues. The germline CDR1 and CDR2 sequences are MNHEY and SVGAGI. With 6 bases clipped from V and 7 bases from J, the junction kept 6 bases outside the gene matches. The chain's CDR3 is CASSPGTGEEQYV. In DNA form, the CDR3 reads TGTGCCAGCAGCCCCGGGACAGGGGAGGAGCAGTACGTC.

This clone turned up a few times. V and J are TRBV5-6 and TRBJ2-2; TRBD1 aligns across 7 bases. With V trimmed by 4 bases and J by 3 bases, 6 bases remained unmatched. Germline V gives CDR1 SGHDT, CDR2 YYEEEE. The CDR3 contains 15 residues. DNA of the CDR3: TGTGCCAGCAGCGGGGAACAGGGGTACACCGGGGAGCTGTTTTTT. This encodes CASSGEQGYTGELFF.

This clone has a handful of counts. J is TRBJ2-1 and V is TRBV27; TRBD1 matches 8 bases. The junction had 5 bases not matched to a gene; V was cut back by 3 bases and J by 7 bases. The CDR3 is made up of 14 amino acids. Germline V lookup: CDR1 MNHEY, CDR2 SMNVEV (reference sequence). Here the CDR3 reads CASSFGTGPNEQFF. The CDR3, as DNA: TGTGCCAGCAGTTTTGGGACAGGTCCTAATGAGCAGTTCTTC.

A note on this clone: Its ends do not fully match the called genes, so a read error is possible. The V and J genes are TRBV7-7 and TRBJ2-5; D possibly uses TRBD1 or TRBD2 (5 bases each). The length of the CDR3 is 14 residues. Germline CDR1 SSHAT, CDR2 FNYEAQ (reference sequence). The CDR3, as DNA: TGTGCTAGCAGCTTAGGGGTGGGAGAAGAGACCCAGTACTTC. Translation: CASSLGVGEETQYF.

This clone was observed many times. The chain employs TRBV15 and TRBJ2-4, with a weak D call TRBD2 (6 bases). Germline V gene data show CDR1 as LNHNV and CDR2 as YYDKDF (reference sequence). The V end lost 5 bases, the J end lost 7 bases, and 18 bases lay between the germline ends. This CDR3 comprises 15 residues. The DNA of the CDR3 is TGTGCCACCAGCGGAGGAGGTAGCGGTGTCAACATTCAGTACTTC. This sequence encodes CATSGGGSGVNIQYF.

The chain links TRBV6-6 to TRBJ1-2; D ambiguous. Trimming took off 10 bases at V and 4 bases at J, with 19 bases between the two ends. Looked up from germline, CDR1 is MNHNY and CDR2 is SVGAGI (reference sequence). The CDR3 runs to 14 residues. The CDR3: CATSVGIVSYGYTF. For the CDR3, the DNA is TGTGCCACCTCCGTTGGAATTGTTTCCTATGGCTACACCTTC.

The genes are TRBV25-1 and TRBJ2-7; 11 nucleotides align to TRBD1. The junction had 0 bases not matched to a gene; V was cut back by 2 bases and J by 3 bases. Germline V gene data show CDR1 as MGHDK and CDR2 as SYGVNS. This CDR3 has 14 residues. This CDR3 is CASSEGTGGYEQYF. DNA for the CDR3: TGTGCCAGCAGTGAAGGGACAGGGGGCTACGAGCAGTACTTC.

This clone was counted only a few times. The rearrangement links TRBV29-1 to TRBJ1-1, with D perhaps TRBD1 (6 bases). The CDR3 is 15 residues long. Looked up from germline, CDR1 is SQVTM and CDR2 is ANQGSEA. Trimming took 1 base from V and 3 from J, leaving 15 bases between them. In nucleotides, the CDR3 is TGCAGCGTTGAAGGGGGGCTCCTTGGGGACACTGAAGCTTTCTTT. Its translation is CSVEGGLLGDTEAFF.

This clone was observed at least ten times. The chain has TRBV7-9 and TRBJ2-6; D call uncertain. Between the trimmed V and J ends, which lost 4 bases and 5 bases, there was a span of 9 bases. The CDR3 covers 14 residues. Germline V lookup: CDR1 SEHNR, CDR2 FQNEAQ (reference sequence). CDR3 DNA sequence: TGTGCCAGCAGCTCCACCAGCTGGGCCAACGTCCTGACTTTC. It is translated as CASSSTSWANVLTF.

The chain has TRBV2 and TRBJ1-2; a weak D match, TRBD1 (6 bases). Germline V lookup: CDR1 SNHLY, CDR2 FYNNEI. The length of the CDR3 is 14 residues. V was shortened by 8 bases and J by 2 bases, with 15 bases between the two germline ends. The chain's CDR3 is CASPPRTDNYGYTF. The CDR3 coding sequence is TGTGCCAGCCCACCCCGGACAGACAACTATGGCTACACCTTC.

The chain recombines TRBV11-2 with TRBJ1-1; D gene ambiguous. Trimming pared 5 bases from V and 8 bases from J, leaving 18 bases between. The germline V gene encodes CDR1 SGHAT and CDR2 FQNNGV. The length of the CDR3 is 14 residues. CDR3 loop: CASSLTGVLVEAFF. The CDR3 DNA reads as TGTGCCAGCAGCCTGACTGGGGTCCTGGTCGAAGCTTTCTTT.

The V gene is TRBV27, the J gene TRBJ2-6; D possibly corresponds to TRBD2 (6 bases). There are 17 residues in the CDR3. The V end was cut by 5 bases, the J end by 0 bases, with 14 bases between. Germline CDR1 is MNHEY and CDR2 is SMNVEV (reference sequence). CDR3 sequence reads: CASSPGLTSSGANVLTF. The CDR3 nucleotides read TGTGCCAGCAGTCCCGGTTTGACTAGCTCTGGGGCCAACGTCCTGACTTTC.

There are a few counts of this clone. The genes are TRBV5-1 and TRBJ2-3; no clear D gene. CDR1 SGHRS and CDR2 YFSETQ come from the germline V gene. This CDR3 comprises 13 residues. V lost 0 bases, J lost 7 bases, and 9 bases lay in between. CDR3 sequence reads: CASSLDVGHTQYF. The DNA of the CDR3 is TGCGCCAGCAGCTTGGATGTCGGGCATACGCAGTATTTT.

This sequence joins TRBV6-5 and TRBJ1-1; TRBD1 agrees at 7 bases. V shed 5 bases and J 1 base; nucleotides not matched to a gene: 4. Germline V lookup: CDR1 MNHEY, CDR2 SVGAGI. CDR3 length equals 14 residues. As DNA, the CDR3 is TGTGCCAGCAGTGAGGGACAGCAGAACACTGAAGCTTTCTTT. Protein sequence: CASSEGQQNTEAFF.

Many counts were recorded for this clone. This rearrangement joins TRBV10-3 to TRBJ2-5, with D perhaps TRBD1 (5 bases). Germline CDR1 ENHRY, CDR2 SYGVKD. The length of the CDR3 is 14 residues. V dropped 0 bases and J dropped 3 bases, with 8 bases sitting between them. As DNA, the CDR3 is TGTGCCATCAGTGAGTCCCAGGGAAAAGAGACCCAGTACTTC. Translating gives CAISESQGKETQYF.

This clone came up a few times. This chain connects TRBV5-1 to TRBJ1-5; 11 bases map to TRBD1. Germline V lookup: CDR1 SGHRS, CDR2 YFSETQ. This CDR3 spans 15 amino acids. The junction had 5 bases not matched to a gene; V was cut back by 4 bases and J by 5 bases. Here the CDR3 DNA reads TGCGCCAGCAGCCCGGGGACAGGGGGTGATCAGCCCCAGCATTTT. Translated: CASSPGTGGDQPQHF.

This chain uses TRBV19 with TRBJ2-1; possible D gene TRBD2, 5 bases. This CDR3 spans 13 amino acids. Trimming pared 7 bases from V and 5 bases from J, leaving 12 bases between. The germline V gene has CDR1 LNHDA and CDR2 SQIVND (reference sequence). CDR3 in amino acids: CASNLLGDNEQFF. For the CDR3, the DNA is TGTGCCAGTAACCTCCTCGGGGACAATGAGCAGTTCTTC.

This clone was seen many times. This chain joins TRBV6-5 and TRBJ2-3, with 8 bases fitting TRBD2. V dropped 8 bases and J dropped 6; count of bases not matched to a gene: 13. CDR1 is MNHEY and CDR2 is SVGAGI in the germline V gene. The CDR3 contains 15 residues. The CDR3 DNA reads TGTGCCAGCCACGCCGGGGGGGCGTCCAGGGATACGCAGTATTTT. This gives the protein CASHAGGASRDTQYF.

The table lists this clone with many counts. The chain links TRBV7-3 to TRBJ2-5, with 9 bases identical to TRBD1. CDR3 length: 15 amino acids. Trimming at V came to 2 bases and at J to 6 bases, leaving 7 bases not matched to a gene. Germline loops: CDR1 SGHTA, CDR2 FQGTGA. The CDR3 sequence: CASSLDRGVMKTQYF. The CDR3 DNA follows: TGTGCCAGCAGCTTAGACAGGGGGGTAATGAAGACCCAGTACTTC.

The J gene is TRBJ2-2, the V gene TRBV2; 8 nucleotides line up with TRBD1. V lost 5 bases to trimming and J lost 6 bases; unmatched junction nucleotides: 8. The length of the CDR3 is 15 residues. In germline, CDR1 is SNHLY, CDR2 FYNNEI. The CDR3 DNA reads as TGTGCCAGCAGTAGGGACAGGTTTACATCCGGGGAGCTGTTTTTT. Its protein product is CASSRDRFTSGELFF.

The CDR3 nucleotides are TGTGCCAGCACCTGCCTCCCCCTGGCACAGGGTTACGAGCAGTACTTC. Protein product: CASTCLPLAQGYEQYF. The V call is TRBV27, the J call TRBJ2-5, with a possible D match to TRBD1 (6 bases). The J call may be incorrect, as the DNA end agrees better with TRBJ2-7. The CDR3 length is 16 residues. Germline CDR1 is MNHEY and CDR2 is SMNVEV (reference sequence).

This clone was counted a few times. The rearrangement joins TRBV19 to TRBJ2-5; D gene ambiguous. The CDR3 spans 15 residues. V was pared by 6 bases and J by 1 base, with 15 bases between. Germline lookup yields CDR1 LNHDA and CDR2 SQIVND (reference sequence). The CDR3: CASSYRHILQETQYF. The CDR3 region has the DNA TGTGCCAGTAGCTACCGGCACATACTCCAAGAGACCCAGTACTTC. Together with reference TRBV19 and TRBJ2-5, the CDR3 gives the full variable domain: DGGITQSPKYLFRKEGQNVTLSCEQNLNHDAMYWYRQDPGQGLRLIYYSQIVNDFQKGDIAEGYSVSREKKESFPLTVTSAQKNPTAFYLCASSYRHILQETQYFGPGTRLLVL.

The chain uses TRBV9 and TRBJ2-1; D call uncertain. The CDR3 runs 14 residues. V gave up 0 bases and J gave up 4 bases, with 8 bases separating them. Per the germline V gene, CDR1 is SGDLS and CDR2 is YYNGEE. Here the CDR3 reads CASSVAAGYNEQFF. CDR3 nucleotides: TGTGCCAGCAGCGTAGCGGCAGGATACAATGAGCAGTTCTTC.